This note documents a single T cell receptor (beta chain) sequence. Its antigen is currently unknown. This sample stems from a study of chemoradiotherapy in HPV16-positive cancers. Points from the study as a whole: Non-HPV-specific T cells did not expand in tumors during treatment, whereas candidate HPV-specific clones and E7-related motifs did. The functional HPV-specific definition rests on just a couple of HPV16-positive patients.

Between the trimmed V and J ends, which lost 0 bases and 6 bases, there was a span of 22 bases. This CDR3 comprises 17 residues. Germline loops: CDR1 SGHDT, CDR2 YYEEEE. The data were produced by immunoSEQ multiplex PCR, yet TCRdb's version contains in-frame clones alone and is incomplete. The sample consists of over 10,000 clones, nearly 90% of them appearing once. Repertoires were sampled repeatedly during chemoradiotherapy. V gene TRBV5-6 combines with J gene TRBJ2-7, with D possibly being TRBD1 (5 bases). This TCR was recovered from a human donor with HPV-associated anogenital cancer. This specimen was blood, taken from a patient who underwent chemoradiotherapy. As DNA, the CDR3 is TGTGCCAGCAGCTTGGCGTCCGGACAATCCCTTGCGAGCGAGCAGTACTTC. It yields the protein CASSLASGQSLASEQYF. Full variable domain (outside the CDR3, taken from reference TRBV5-6 and TRBJ2-7): DAGVTQSPTHLIKTRGQQVTLRCSPKSGHDTVSWYQQALGQGPQFIFQYYEEEERQRGNFPDRFSGHQFPNYSSELNVNALLLGDSALYLCASSLASGQSLASEQYFGPGTRLTVT.